Listed below are T cell receptor delta chains from one sample, sequenced in a study of γδ T cells in repeated Plasmodium falciparum infection. TCRdb applied CATT to the multiplex PCR reads for clone calling. Seen here are 45,000 to 70,000 delta-chain clones, approximately 1.7% observed once, and the top ten hold 15%. Sequencing input: gamma-delta T cells from blood. All receptors come from a pool of human donors (malaria-infected and uninfected, not separated). Both conserved end residues are part of each CDR3. The order of the fields is D gene, clone size, J gene, V gene, CDR3 protein, CDR3 DNA. A D gene is named only where the DNA matches it firmly. The size field is filled for only some rows; it gives once, few, many or a size class.

D: TRDD3
size: many
J: TRDJ1
V: TRDV1
CDR3: CALGELYSFSPTRMRGILGLIF
DNA: TGTGCTCTTGGGGAACTCTATTCTTTTTCCCCAACACGAATGCGGGGGATACTGGGGCTCATCTTT

D: TRDD3
size: medium-sized
J: TRDJ1
V: TRDV1
CDR3: CALGEFIQSEPGGYFKVEPFPNVADKLIF
DNA: TGTGCTCTTGGGGAATTCATACAGTCCGAGCCTGGGGGATACTTCAAGGTCGAACCATTCCCTAATGTGGCCGATAAACTCATCTTT

D: TRDD3
size: many
J: TRDJ1
V: TRDV1
CDR3: CALGELESVPTCLGDTDYTDKLIF
DNA: TGTGCTCTTGGGGAACTAGAATCGGTTCCTACGTGCCTGGGGGATACTGACTACACCGATAAACTCATCTTT

D: TRDD3
size: many
J: TRDJ1
V: TRDV1
CDR3: CALDLRWVLGDPYLTAELIF
DNA: TGTGCTCTTGATCTACGGTGGGTACTGGGGGACCCCTATCTCACCGCAGAACTCATCTTT

D: TRDD3
size: few
J: TRDJ1
V: TRDV1
CDR3: CALGAPRREHSYQLGDNSYTDKLIF
DNA: TGTGCCCTTGGGGCCCCGCGTCGAGAACACTCCTACCAACTGGGGGATAACTCGTACACCGATAAACTCATCTTT

D: TRDD3
size: many
J: TRDJ1
V: TRDV1
CDR3: CAITRYRPYWGSRYTDKLIF
DNA: TGTGCCATAACCCGCTACCGTCCGTACTGGGGGTCCCGGTACACCGATAAACTCATCTTT

D: TRDD3
size: many
J: TRDJ1
V: TRDV1
CDR3: CALGESIWGLTYTDKLIF
DNA: TGTGCTCTTGGGGAAAGCATCTGGGGGTTGACGTACACCGATAAACTCATCTTT

D: .
size: many
J: TRDJ1
V: TRDV1
CDR3: CALGEPGALRGWPLYTDKLIF
DNA: TGTGCTCTTGGGGAACCCGGGGCGCTACGGGGATGGCCCCTTTACACCGATAAACTCATCTTT

D: TRDD3
size: many
J: TRDJ1
V: TRDV1
CDR3: CALGELVYTDWGRTQSDKLIF
DNA: TGTGCTCTTGGGGAACTAGTATATACGGACTGGGGGAGGACCCAGAGCGATAAACTCATCTTT

D: .
size: few
J: TRDJ1
V: TRDV1
CDR3: CALGELELRGSWGDTDKLIF
DNA: TGTGCTCTTGGGGAACTAGAACTCCGGGGGTCGTGGGGGGACACCGATAAACTCATCTTT

D: TRDD3
size: many
J: TRDJ1
V: TRDV1
CDR3: CALDAGIHWGSDKLIF
DNA: TGTGCTCTTGACGCAGGGATCCACTGGGGCAGCGATAAACTCATCTTT

D: .
size: large
J: TRDJ1
V: TRDV1
CDR3: CALGEGAGARRGYTDKLIF
DNA: TGTGCTCTTGGGGAAGGCGCTGGGGCCCGGAGAGGGTACACCGATAAACTCATCTTT

D: .
size: many
J: TRDJ1
V: TRDV1
CDR3: CALGELIFRLYWRTDKLIF
DNA: TGTGCTCTTGGGGAACTAATATTCCGGCTGTACTGGCGAACCGATAAACTCATCTTT

D: .
size: .
J: TRDJ1
V: TRDV1
CDR3: CALGAFFHRVDKLIF
DNA: TGTGCTCTTGGAGCTTTCTTCCATCGGGTCGATAAACTCATCTTT

D: TRDD2
size: medium-sized
J: TRDJ1
V: TRDV1
CDR3: CALGERPSYIGGPTDKLIF
DNA: TGTGCTCTTGGGGAACGGCCTTCCTACATTGGGGGCCCCACCGATAAACTCATCTTT

D: TRDD3
size: medium-sized
J: TRDJ1
V: TRAV38-2/DV8
CDR3: CAYRSPEVPMHWGIEGEDTDKLIF
DNA: TGTGCTTATAGAAGCCCGGAGGTTCCTATGCACTGGGGGATTGAGGGTGAGGACACCGATAAACTCATCTTT

D: TRDD3
size: many
J: TRDJ1
V: TRDV1
CDR3: CALGENVRSFPFTYLHWGIGFDKLIF
DNA: TGTGCTCTTGGGGAAAACGTTCGTTCCTTCCCCTTTACCTATCTTCACTGGGGGATCGGTTTCGATAAACTCATCTTT

D: .
size: many
J: TRDJ1
V: TRDV1
CDR3: CALGGPLRAFPRWWGGSLTDKLIF
DNA: TGTGCTCTTGGGGGTCCTCTTCGGGCCTTCCCACGCTGGTGGGGGGGGTCTCTCACCGATAAACTCATCTTT

D: TRDD3
size: medium-sized
J: TRDJ1
V: TRDV1
CDR3: CALGELDFLLGDTKWGKLIF
DNA: TGTGCTCTTGGGGAACTTGACTTTCTCTTAGGGGATACCAAATGGGGTAAACTCATCTTT

D: .
size: medium-sized
J: TRDJ1
V: TRDV1
CDR3: CALGEQPESQTSTDKLIF
DNA: TGTGCTCTTGGGGAACAACCAGAATCTCAAACGAGCACCGATAAACTCATCTTT

D: .
size: many
J: TRDJ1
V: TRDV1
CDR3: CALGELQRSRTDKLIF
DNA: TGTGCTCTTGGGGAACTACAACGTTCACGTACCGATAAACTCATCTTT

D: .
size: medium-sized
J: TRDJ1
V: TRDV2
CDR3: CACDTYREEEDIRGYTDKLIF
DNA: TGTGCCTGTGACACATATCGGGAAGAAGAGGATATCCGGGGGTACACCGATAAACTCATCTTT

D: .
size: medium-sized
J: TRDJ1
V: TRDV1
CDR3: CALGEKFMSYPYSFGAKLIF
DNA: TGTGCTCTTGGGGAAAAATTCATGTCCTACCCCTACTCGTTTGGGGCTAAACTCATCTTT

D: TRDD3
size: medium-sized
J: TRDJ1
V: TRDV3
CDR3: CASSATFRYWGIPPFLDKLIF
DNA: TGTGCCTCTTCGGCTACCTTCAGGTACTGGGGGATACCGCCTTTCCTCGATAAACTCATCTTT

D: TRDD3
size: many
J: TRDJ1
V: TRDV3
CDR3: CAFAYWGILYPQYTDKLIF
DNA: TGTGCCTTTGCGTACTGGGGGATACTATATCCCCAGTACACCGATAAACTCATCTTT

D: .
size: many
J: TRDJ1
V: TRDV1
CDR3: CALGELRWGCPPKLIF
DNA: TGTGCTCTTGGGGAACTTAGGTGGGGATGCCCCCCAAAACTCATCTTT

D: TRDD3
size: many
J: TRDJ1
V: TRDV1
CDR3: CALGDPSSSGIPMYTDKLIF
DNA: TGTGCTCTTGGGGATCCATCGTCTTCGGGGATACCAATGTACACCGATAAACTCATCTTT

D: TRDD3
size: many
J: TRDJ1
V: TRDV1
CDR3: CALGSLPPGGYAVSTDKLIF
DNA: TGTGCTCTTGGGTCACTTCCCCCTGGGGGATACGCGGTATCCACCGATAAACTCATCTTT

D: TRDD3
size: many
J: TRDJ1
V: TRDV1
CDR3: CALGEHTSLWGIHADKLIF
DNA: TGTGCTCTTGGGGAACACACTTCCCTCTGGGGGATACACGCCGATAAACTCATCTTT

D: TRDD3
size: many
J: TRDJ1
V: TRDV1
CDR3: CALGEPNQTPILGDTGTLLKVHKLIF
DNA: TGTGCTCTTGGGGAACCGAACCAAACACCCATACTGGGGGATACGGGAACCCTATTAAAAGTTCATAAACTCATCTTT

D: .
size: many
J: TRDJ1
V: TRDV3
CDR3: CAFRGPAQYTDKLIF
DNA: TGTGCCTTTAGGGGACCCGCCCAGTACACCGATAAACTCATCTTT

D: TRDD2
size: many
J: TRDJ1
V: TRDV1
CDR3: CALGEFRNSYLVGVTDKLIF
DNA: TGTGCTCTTGGGGAATTCCGAAATTCCTACCTTGTAGGGGTCACCGATAAACTCATCTTT

D: TRDD3
size: medium-sized
J: TRDJ1
V: TRDV1
CDR3: CALGARIPRLRTLFWGILDKLIF
DNA: TGTGCTCTTGGGGCCCGAATCCCCCGACTACGTACCCTCTTCTGGGGGATACTCGATAAACTCATCTTT

D: TRDD3
size: .
J: TRDJ1
V: TRAV29/DV5
CDR3: CAATPRVSLTGGYAGADKLIF
DNA: TGTGCAGCAACCCCACGCGTCTCCCTTACTGGGGGATACGCTGGCGCCGATAAACTCATCTTT

D: .
size: many
J: TRDJ1
V: TRDV1
CDR3: CALGEMLSDKLIF
DNA: TGTGCTCTTGGGGAAATGTTATCCGATAAACTCATCTTT

D: .
size: medium-sized
J: TRDJ1
V: TRDV1
CDR3: CALGERFNRLPRTDKLIF
DNA: TGTGCTCTTGGGGAACGATTCAACAGGCTTCCAAGGACCGATAAACTCATCTTT

D: .
size: .
J: TRDJ1
V: TRAV38-2/DV8
CDR3: CAYRAYLALLPPGSKVVFRYTDKLIF
DNA: TGTGCTTATCGGGCGTACCTAGCGCTCCTGCCTCCCGGGTCAAAAGTGGTATTCAGGTACACCGACAAACTCATCTTC

D: TRDD3
size: medium-sized
J: TRDJ1
V: TRDV2
CDR3: CACDTPDSGPLGDTPDTDKLIF
DNA: TGTGCCTGTGACACCCCCGATTCAGGCCCACTGGGGGATACTCCGGACACCGATAAACTCATCTTT

D: TRDD3
size: medium-sized
J: TRDJ1
V: TRDV1
CDR3: CALGKGEGWGICDKLIF
DNA: TGTGCTCTTGGAAAAGGTGAAGGCTGGGGGATTTGCGATAAACTCATCTTT

D: TRDD2
size: medium-sized
J: TRDJ1
V: TRDV1
CDR3: CALGATSYRGKLIF
DNA: TGTGCTCTTGGGGCCACTTCCTACCGGGGGAAACTCATCTTT

D: .
size: many
J: TRDJ1
V: TRDV1
CDR3: CALGEQDSLEVSTDKLIF
DNA: TGTGCTCTTGGGGAACAAGATTCCCTAGAAGTGAGTACCGATAAACTCATCTTT

D: TRDD3
size: many
J: TRDJ1
V: TRDV1
CDR3: CALVGEFGRWVLGDTTKLIF
DNA: TGTGCTCTTGTGGGGGAGTTTGGACGATGGGTACTGGGGGATACAACGAAACTCATCTTT

D: .
size: many
J: TRDJ1
V: TRDV1
CDR3: CALGAVGAYTDKLIF
DNA: TGTGCTCTTGGGGCAGTTGGGGCCTACACCGATAAACTCATCTTT

D: TRDD3
size: many
J: TRDJ1
V: TRDV1
CDR3: CALGVLRYWGIHTDKLIF
DNA: TGTGCTCTTGGGGTTCTTCGTTACTGGGGGATTCACACCGATAAACTCATCTTT

D: TRDD3
size: medium-sized
J: TRDJ1
V: TRDV3
CDR3: CAFAAGPYWGMVVTDKLIF
DNA: TGTGCCTTTGCCGCCGGCCCTTACTGGGGGATGGTCGTCACCGATAAACTCATCTTT

D: .
size: many
J: TRDJ3
V: TRDV2
CDR3: CARDPPRLCHGKEYTLARILGIQSISSWDTRQMFF
DNA: TGTGCCCGTGACCCCCCGCGGTTGTGCCACGGCAAAGAATACACCTTGGCCAGGATTCTGGGGATTCAATCCATTAGCTCCTGGGACACCCGACAGATGTTTTTC

D: TRDD3
size: medium-sized
J: TRDJ1
V: TRDV3
CDR3: CASPRGLYWGKTDKLIF
DNA: TGTGCCTCCCCCCGTGGACTTTACTGGGGGAAGACCGATAAACTCATCTTT

D: TRDD2
size: many
J: TRDJ1
V: TRDV3
CDR3: CAFLPRNIDKLIF
DNA: TGTGCCTTCCTTCCTCGGAACATCGATAAACTCATCTTT

D: .
size: many
J: TRDJ1
V: TRDV1
CDR3: CALGELRETVIGLVTDKLIF
DNA: TGTGCTCTTGGGGAACTACGGGAGACGGTGATCGGACTAGTTACCGATAAACTCATCTTT

D: .
size: many
J: TRDJ1
V: TRDV1
CDR3: CALGAPSYQIPYWGKYTDKLIF
DNA: TGTGCTCTTGGGGCCCCTTCCTACCAAATCCCCTACTGGGGGAAGTACACCGATAAACTCATCTTT

D: .
size: many
J: TRDJ1
V: TRDV1
CDR3: CALGDRYYRPITFGGSYTDKLIF
DNA: TGTGCTCTTGGGGACCGATACTATAGACCCATAACCTTTGGGGGGTCGTACACCGATAAACTCATCTTT

D: .
size: medium-sized
J: TRDJ1
V: TRDV1
CDR3: CALGEPSYGLLGGICYTDKLIF
DNA: TGTGCTCTTGGGGAACCTTCCTACGGTCTACTGGGGGGTATTTGCTACACCGATAAACTCATCTTT

D: TRDD3
size: medium-sized
J: TRDJ1
V: TRDV2
CDR3: CACDTLGDSDKLIF
DNA: TGTGCCTGTGACACCCTGGGGGATTCCGATAAACTCATCTTT

D: .
size: many
J: TRDJ1
V: TRDV1
CDR3: CALGEAFPLLATDKLIF
DNA: TGTGCTCTTGGGGAAGCGTTCCCCCTCCTTGCGACCGATAAACTCATCTTT

D: .
size: many
J: TRDJ2
V: TRDV1
CDR3: CALGAPFPCRHSLTLTAQLFF
DNA: TGTGCTCTTGGGGCCCCCTTCCCTTGCCGGCATAGCCTTACTTTGACAGCACAACTCTTCTTT